This is a list of T cell receptor beta chains from one sample in a study of blood T cell repertoires in COVID-19. This table comes from immunoSEQ multiplex PCR, and its TCRdb copy is limited to in-frame clones, with some not included. The sample holds some 210,000 clones, about 88% seen once. Sequencing was done on a sample of peripheral blood. Receptors originate from a woman aged 40 to 55 with acute or convalescent COVID-19. The CDR3 runs from the conserved cysteine through the conserved F or W. D genes are given only for firm matches. Size values are once, few and many counts, or a class for expanded clones, and some rows have none.

TRBV7-9	TRBD1	TRBJ2-2	.	TGTGCCAGCCTAGTAGGGACAGGGTTCGCCGGGGAGCTGTTTTTT	CASLVGTGFAGELFF
TRBV5-4	.	TRBJ1-1	.	TGTGCCAGCAGCTGGGGGGTAGGGACTGAAGCTTTCTTT	CASSWGVGTEAFF
TRBV7-9	TRBD2	TRBJ2-3	.	TGTGCCAGCAGCTTATATGAGGTAGCGGGTTCAAGCACAGATACGCAGTATTTT	CASSLYEVAGSSTDTQYF
TRBV6-5	.	TRBJ1-6	.	TGTGCCAGCGGGAGGAAGGGAGGGGATTCACCCCTCCACTTT	CASGRKGGDSPLHF
TRBV29-1	.	TRBJ1-4	once	TGCAGCGTGGGAGGGGCAAATGAAAAACTGTTTTTT	CSVGGANEKLFF
TRBV6-2/TRBV6-3	TRBD1	TRBJ1-1	once	TGTGCCAGCAGTTACTTCCGACAGGGAGCCACTGAAGCTTTCTTT	CASSYFRQGATEAFF
TRBV10-3	TRBD2	TRBJ2-5	.	TGTGCCATCAGTGAGTTGCTAGCGGGGGTTGGAGAGACCCAGTACTTC	CAISELLAGVGETQYF
TRBV3-1/TRBV3-2	.	TRBJ1-2	.	TGTGCCAGCAGCCAAGAGTATGGCAGGGCATTCTATGGCTACACCTTC	CASSQEYGRAFYGYTF
TRBV7-7	.	TRBJ1-1	.	TGTGCCAGCAGCTTAGAATCATGGGGGCGGATGGTGAACACTGAAGCTTTCTTT	CASSLESWGRMVNTEAFF
TRBV7-8	.	TRBJ1-1	.	TGTGCCAGCAGCTTAGTAGAGGGGAACACTGAAGCTTTCTTT	CASSLVEGNTEAFF
TRBV2	TRBD2	TRBJ2-3	.	TGTGCCAGCATCCCTACTTGGGCTAGCGGGGGTCGGGATACGCAGTATTTT	CASIPTWASGGRDTQYF
TRBV14	.	TRBJ1-1	.	TGTGCCAGCAGCCTGCTACAGGAACCGAACACTGAAGCTTTCTTT	CASSLLQEPNTEAFF
TRBV6-5	TRBD2	TRBJ2-1	.	TGTGCCAGCAGCGCAGGGACTAGCGGGGGTAATGAGCAGTTCTTC	CASSAGTSGGNEQFF
TRBV30	.	TRBJ1-4	.	TGTGCCTGGAGTGTACGAGGTAGAGAAAAACTGTTTTTT	CAWSVRGREKLFF
TRBV27	.	TRBJ1-3	.	TGTGCCAGCAGCCTCCAGGGGACCTCTGGAAACACCATATATTTT	CASSLQGTSGNTIYF
TRBV27	TRBD1	TRBJ1-6	.	TGTGCCAGCAGTCTGGGACAGGGGAATAATTCACCCCTCCACTTT	CASSLGQGNNSPLHF
TRBV11-2	TRBD1	TRBJ1-1	.	TGTGCCAGCAGCTTGGGACAGGTGATGCGGTACACTGAAGCTTTCTTT	CASSLGQVMRYTEAFF
TRBV12-3/TRBV12-4	.	TRBJ1-2	.	TGTGCCAGCAAGGGAAGGGGATATGGCTACACCTTC	CASKGRGYGYTF
TRBV5-4	TRBD2	TRBJ2-5	.	TGTGCCAGCAGCTCCTCCCGACTAGCCCCCCTAGAGACCCAGTACTTC	CASSSSRLAPLETQYF
TRBV7-8	.	TRBJ2-1	.	TGTGCCAGCAGCTTAGCTCCGGCCCAGGCGGGGAATGAGCAGTTCTTC	CASSLAPAQAGNEQFF
TRBV11-2	TRBD2	TRBJ2-3	.	TGTGCCAGCAGCTTCCGGGGCAGGGGACTAGCAAGATCCGCAGATACGCAGTATTTT	CASSFRGRGLARSADTQYF
TRBV11-2	TRBD2	TRBJ2-1	.	TGTGCCAGCAGCTTGCAGGGACTAGCGGGGAATGAGCAGTTCTTC	CASSLQGLAGNEQFF
TRBV6-1	TRBD2	TRBJ2-1	.	TGTGCCAGCAGTGCCCCCGCAGGGAGGGCCTACAATGAGCAGTTCTTC	CASSAPAGRAYNEQFF
TRBV3-1/TRBV3-2	TRBD1	TRBJ1-4	few	TGTGCCAGCAGCCTTCTACAGGGGGCGAGTGAAAAACTGTTTTTT	CASSLLQGASEKLFF
TRBV19	.	TRBJ1-1	few	TGTGCCAGTAGTCTCCCTGTGGGGGGTGAAGCTTTCTTT	CASSLPVGGEAFF
TRBV2	.	TRBJ2-1	.	TGTGCCAGCAGTGAACAGGGGTACAATGAGCAGTTCTTC	CASSEQGYNEQFF
TRBV6-5	.	TRBJ1-6	.	TGTGCCAGCTCACTCAGGGGCTCCTATAATTCACCCCTCCACTTT	CASSLRGSYNSPLHF
TRBV7-8	.	TRBJ1-4	.	TGTGCCAGCAGCTTATCACGGGGGAGTGAAAAACTGTTTTTT	CASSLSRGSEKLFF
TRBV5-4	TRBD1	TRBJ2-4	.	TGTGCCAGCAGTCCCGCCCGACAGGGGGCAGGGTACATTCAGTACTTC	CASSPARQGAGYIQYF
TRBV5-4	.	TRBJ2-2	.	TGTGCCAGCAGCCCCACGGTCGACACCGGGGAGCTGTTTTTT	CASSPTVDTGELFF
TRBV5-6	.	TRBJ1-2	.	TGTGCCAGCAGCTTGGTCGTCGGACACAACTATGGCTACACCTTC	CASSLVVGHNYGYTF
TRBV7-6	.	TRBJ1-1	.	TGTGCCAGCAGCCCGCGGGGGGCCGGGGACCCGAACACTGAAGCTTTCTTT	CASSPRGAGDPNTEAFF
TRBV6-5	.	TRBJ1-3	.	TGTGCCAGCCAGGGAGGGATTTATGGAAACACCATATATTTT	CASQGGIYGNTIYF
TRBV18	TRBD1	TRBJ2-2	once	TGTGCCAGCTCACCGCTAGGCAGGGGGCGTTTCACCGGGGAGCTGTTTTTT	CASSPLGRGRFTGELFF
TRBV6-5	TRBD1	TRBJ2-1	.	TGTGCCTCAAAGGGACAGGGTAAGAGCAATGAGCAGTTCTTC	CASKGQGKSNEQFF
TRBV11-2	TRBD2	TRBJ2-5	.	TGTGCCAGCAGCTCGCGGGGGGGCGGAGAGACCCAGTACTTC	CASSSRGGGETQYF
TRBV5-1	TRBD1	TRBJ2-2	.	TGCGCCAGCAGCCCAGGGGGCGCGGGAACCGGGGAGCTGTTTTTT	CASSPGGAGTGELFF
TRBV5-1	TRBD1	TRBJ1-5	.	TGCGCCAGCAGCTCGACCCCTGGACAGGGAGAGCCCCAGCATTTT	CASSSTPGQGEPQHF
TRBV24-1	TRBD1	TRBJ2-5	.	TGTGCCACCAGTGATTTTGGCAGGACAGGCCAAGAGACCCAGTACTTC	CATSDFGRTGQETQYF
TRBV6-1	.	TRBJ1-2	.	TGTGCCAGCAGTGATGGTCAGGACTCAAAATATGGCTACACCTTC	CASSDGQDSKYGYTF
TRBV7-8	.	TRBJ1-1	.	TGTGCCAGCAGCTCGGGACTAGAAACTGAAGCTTTCTTT	CASSSGLETEAFF
TRBV7-2	.	TRBJ2-6	.	TGTGCCAGCAGCCTTGGGTCGCTAGCTCATATTTGGGGGGCCAACGTCCTGACTTTC	CASSLGSLAHIWGANVLTF
TRBV29-1	TRBD1	TRBJ1-4	.	TGCAGCGCCACGGACAGGGGGAGAAAACTGTTTTTT	CSATDRGRKLFF
TRBV10-2	.	TRBJ1-1	.	TGCGCCAGCAGCCTTGACTCAAACCCTGAAGCTTTCTTT	CASSLDSNPEAFF
TRBV2	.	TRBJ1-6	.	TGTGCCAGCAGTGAACCCTATTCACCCCTCCACTTT	CASSEPYSPLHF
TRBV18	.	TRBJ2-1	once	TGTGCCAGCTCACCACCTATACGGGGTAACTACTACAATGAGCAGTTCTTC	CASSPPIRGNYYNEQFF
TRBV20-1	.	TRBJ2-1	.	TGCAGTGCTAGTTCAAAAAGAGGTGAGCAGTTCTTC	CSASSKRGEQFF
TRBV5-1	.	TRBJ1-2	.	TGCGCCAGCAGCTTGGTTTCGGGAACTCCTAACTATGGCTACACCTTC	CASSLVSGTPNYGYTF